One sample yielded the 6 T cell receptor beta chains listed below, sequenced in a study of OX40 agonist ivuxolimab in advanced cancers. Clones were read by immunoSEQ multiplex PCR, and TCRdb kept only the in-frame ones, dropping some. The table records roughly 88,000 clones, about 89% of them present only once. The specimen was CD4+ or CD8+ T cells sorted from blood, collected in a trial of the OX40 agonist ivuxolimab. Receptors originate from an adult with an advanced solid tumor such as melanoma, head and neck, liver or kidney cancer.

This clone was seen once. The chain carries TRBV23-1 and TRBJ2-5; 9 bases are shared with TRBD1. TRBV23-1 carries the ORF label, with uncertain function. CDR3 length: 18 residues. Trimming removed 3 bases from V and 4 bases from J; junction bases left unmatched: 15. CDR3 protein: CASSQPNHRDRDRETQYF. The CDR3, as DNA: TGCGCCAGCAGTCAGCCGAATCACCGGGACAGGGATAGAGAGACCCAGTACTTC.

The rearrangement links TRBV28 to TRBJ2-1; TRBD2 matches 7 bases. The CDR3 is made up of 17 amino acids. Germline V gene lookup returns CDR1 MDHEN and CDR2 SYDVKM. Unmatched junction bases numbered 17, after V lost 2 bases and J lost 10 bases. Here the CDR3 DNA reads TGTGCCAGCAGTTTACCCTTTGGGCTAGCGGACATCCCCGAGCAGTTCTTC. This gives the protein CASSLPFGLADIPEQFF.

This clone showed up just a few times. This chain links TRBV19 with TRBJ1-2; 9 nucleotides agree with TRBD1. Germline V gene data show CDR1 as LNHDA and CDR2 as SQIVND (reference sequence). CDR3 size: 14 residues. Trimming removed 5 bases from V and 7 bases from J; junction bases left unmatched: 8. This CDR3 is CASSSWDREGGYTF. The CDR3 nucleotides read TGTGCCAGTAGTTCTTGGGACAGGGAGGGTGGCTACACCTTC.

This chain uses TRBV7-9 with TRBJ1-3; D is ambiguous. The ends were cut back, 4 bases at V and 0 bases at J, with 22 bases in the middle. The CDR3 runs 19 residues. Germline CDR1 SEHNR, CDR2 FQNEAQ (reference sequence). The CDR3 here is CASSSPPRGIAPSGNTIYF. The DNA for the CDR3 is TGTGCCAGCAGCTCCCCCCCCCGAGGGATCGCACCCTCTGGAAACACCATATATTTT.

The chain joins TRBV6-5 to TRBJ1-5; no reliable D call. The CDR3 is made up of 15 amino acids. CDR1 and CDR2 (germline): MNHEY, SVGAGI. The germline V and J ends were trimmed by 7 bases and 6 bases, with 19 bases remaining between them. The CDR3 nucleotides read TGTGCCAGCACTCCCAGCGGAGGAAAAAGTCAGCCCCAGCATTTT. Its protein product is CASTPSGGKSQPQHF.

This clone was recorded once. CDR3 nucleotides: TGCGCCAGCAGCCCACAGTTGGGGGACACTGAAGCTTTCTTT. Translation: CASSPQLGDTEAFF. The chain recombines TRBV5-1 with TRBJ1-1; D is possibly TRBD1 (5 bases). CDR3 size: 14 residues. Trimming shortened V by 4 bases and J by 3 bases, and 13 bases separated the two germline ends. Germline values: CDR1 SGHRS, CDR2 YFSETQ. Full variable domain (outside the CDR3, taken from reference TRBV5-1 and TRBJ1-1): KAGVTQTPRYLIKTRGQQVTLSCSPISGHRSVSWYQQTPGQGLQFLFEYFSETQRNKGNFPGRFSGRQFSNSRSEMNVSTLELGDSALYLCASSPQLGDTEAFFGQGTRLTVV.